These 19 T cell receptor beta chains were all obtained from the same sample, sequenced in a study of T cell changes during pregnancy in multiple sclerosis. The table came from immunoSEQ multiplex PCR; TCRdb's copy has only in-frame clones and leaves some out. The table records under 45,000 clones, 95% to 96% of them present only once. Sequenced here: peripheral blood, sampled in the second trimester of pregnancy. These receptors all stem from a female donor with multiple sclerosis, enrolled in a pregnancy study.

The CDR3 loop is CASSLSSGGFYEQYF. In nucleotides, the CDR3 is TGCGCCAGCAGCTTGAGTAGCGGGGGATTCTACGAGCAGTACTTC. The chain couples TRBV5-1 to TRBJ2-7; 9 bases map to TRBD2. The CDR3 spans 15 residues. Germline CDR1 and CDR2: SGHRS and YFSETQ. V lost 1 base and J lost 3; bases outside the gene matches: 5.

This chain joins TRBV7-9 and TRBJ2-5; D call uncertain. The germline V gene has CDR1 SEHNR and CDR2 FQNEAQ (reference sequence). This CDR3 has 14 amino acids. Trimming took off 5 bases at V and 8 bases at J, with 18 bases between the two ends. For the CDR3, the DNA is TGTGCCAGCAGCGGCCGAACGGTCGAGGAAACCCAGTACTTC. Residues: CASSGRTVEETQYF.

This chain uses TRBV4-2 with TRBJ1-2; 7 bases agree with TRBD1. CDR1 is LGHNA, CDR2 YNFKEQ, per germline. V lost 4 bases to trimming and J lost 4 bases; unmatched junction nucleotides: 21. The CDR3 runs to 19 residues. CDR3 loop: CASSPSRGGESGLGYGYTF. Here the CDR3 DNA reads TGTGCCAGCAGCCCTTCTCGAGGGGGCGAGTCCGGTTTGGGCTATGGCTACACCTTC.

This clone was observed a single time. CDR3 sequence (DNA): TGTGCCTGGAGTTGGGACAGCCACACCTACGAGCAGTACTTC. Residues: CAWSWDSHTYEQYF. V and J are TRBV30 and TRBJ2-7; 7 nucleotides agree with TRBD1. Germline V gene sequence: CDR1 GTSNPN, CDR2 SVGIG (reference sequence). Trimming took 2 bases from V and 2 from J; bases not matched to a gene: 6. The CDR3 runs 14 residues. Together with reference TRBV30 and TRBJ2-7, the CDR3 gives the full variable domain: SQTIHQWPATLVQPVGSPLSLECTVEGTSNPNLYWYRQAAGRGLQLLFYSVGIGQISSEVPQNLSASRPQDRQFILSSKKLLLSDSGFYLCAWSWDSHTYEQYFGPGTRLTVT.

This rearrangement joins TRBV19 to TRBJ2-2; 8 nucleotides match TRBD1. CDR1 and CDR2 from the germline V gene are LNHDA and SQIVND (reference sequence). The CDR3 has 13 residues. V was clipped by 7 bases and J by 6 bases; unmatched bases: 4. CDR3 amino acids: CASTSQGAGELFF. The CDR3 nucleotides are TGTGCCAGTACATCACAGGGGGCCGGGGAGCTGTTTTTT.

The V gene is TRBV6-1, the J gene TRBJ2-7; D is possibly TRBD2 (6 bases). Germline CDR1 MNHNS, CDR2 SASEGT. This CDR3 comprises 15 residues. V was cut by 4 bases and J by 2 bases, with 15 bases left in between. The CDR3 DNA follows: TGTGCCAGCAGTGGGATCCGGGACTTTGCCTACGAGCAGTACTTC. Amino acid sequence: CASSGIRDFAYEQYF.

For the CDR3, the DNA is TGTGCCAGCAGCTCCTTTGGGACAGGGGGGAATCAGCCCCAGCATTTT. It yields the protein CASSSFGTGGNQPQHF. The V gene is TRBV7-2, the J gene TRBJ1-5, with 11 bases fitting TRBD1. CDR1 is SGHTA, CDR2 FQGNSA, per germline. The CDR3 has 16 residues. V lost 4 bases and J lost 4; bases outside the gene matches: 6. Combining the CDR3 with reference TRBV7-2 and TRBJ1-5 gives the whole variable domain GAGVSQSPSNKVTEKGKDVELRCDPISGHTALYWYRQSLGQGLEFLIYFQGNSAPDKSGLPSDRFSAERTGGSVSTLTIQRTQQEDSAVYLCASSSFGTGGNQPQHFGDGTRLSIL.

The chain uses TRBV9 and TRBJ2-2; D is possibly TRBD2 (6 bases). Per germline, CDR1 SGDLS and CDR2 YYNGEE. V gave up 1 base and J gave up 1 base, with 8 bases separating them. The CDR3 extends over 15 amino acids. CDR3: CASSVTGVNTGELFF. CDR3 in DNA: TGTGCCAGCAGCGTAACGGGAGTGAACACCGGGGAGCTGTTTTTT. Full variable domain (outside the CDR3, taken from reference TRBV9 and TRBJ2-2): DSGVTQTPKHLITATGQRVTLRCSPRSGDLSVYWYQQSLDQGLQFLIQYYNGEERAKGNILERFSAQQFPDLHSELNLSSLELGDSALYFCASSVTGVNTGELFFGEGSRLTVL.

V and J are TRBV5-4 and TRBJ2-4; D is undetermined. V lost 4 bases and J lost 8, with 13 bases in between. The CDR3 consists of 13 residues. The V gene's germline CDR1 is SGHNT and CDR2 YYREEE (reference sequence). This CDR3 is CASSPRGADIQYF. In nucleotides, the CDR3 is TGTGCCAGCAGCCCGCGAGGCGCGGACATTCAGTACTTC.

This sequence joins TRBV6-6 and TRBJ1-5; 10 positions agree with TRBD1. CDR1 is MNHNY and CDR2 is SVGAGI in the germline V gene (reference sequence). V was pared by 2 bases and J by 6 bases, with 1 base of the junction left unmatched. CDR3 length: 14 amino acids. DNA for the CDR3: TGTGCCAGCAGTTACGGACAGGGGGGTCAGCCCCAGCATTTT. It yields the protein CASSYGQGGQPQHF.

The chain has TRBV6-5 and TRBJ2-5; perhaps TRBD1 as D (6 bases). The V gene's germline CDR1 is MNHEY and CDR2 SVGAGI. Trimming took 2 bases from V and 5 from J, leaving 15 bases between them. The CDR3 length is 15 residues. The CDR3 coding sequence is TGTGCCAGCAGTTACGCCTCCAGGGGAAGGGAGACCCAGTACTTC. Translation gives CASSYASRGRETQYF.

The chain is built from TRBV21-1 and TRBJ2-3; the table gives TRBD2 as D, unverified against the DNA. TRBV21-1 has pseudogene status. The CDR3 runs to 14 residues. CDR3 sequence: CASSKVASTDTQYF. The CDR3 nucleotides read TGTGCCAGCAGCAAAGTGGCTAGTACTGATACGCAGTATTTT.

The chain has TRBV5-1 and TRBJ1-2; 11 bases fit TRBD1. The length of the CDR3 is 16 residues. Germline V gene lookup returns CDR1 SGHRS and CDR2 YFSETQ. V lost 4 bases to trimming and J lost 7 bases; unmatched junction nucleotides: 12. CDR3 bases: TGCGCCAGCAGCCCGCCGGGACAGGGGGTTTACGGTGGCTACACCTTC. Amino acid sequence: CASSPPGQGVYGGYTF. The full variable domain, its missing parts supplied by reference TRBV5-1 and TRBJ1-2, is KAGVTQTPRYLIKTRGQQVTLSCSPISGHRSVSWYQQTPGQGLQFLFEYFSETQRNKGNFPGRFSGRQFSNSRSEMNVSTLELGDSALYLCASSPPGQGVYGGYTFGSGTRLTVV.

The chain uses TRBV18 and TRBJ1-1; D gene uncertain. There are 14 residues in the CDR3. Germline V lookup: CDR1 KGHSH, CDR2 LQKENI. Between the trimmed V and J ends, which lost 6 bases and 6 bases, there was a span of 17 bases. The CDR3 bases are TGTGCCAGCTCGCTTACCCGGGTGGCGGCTGAAGCTTTCTTT. Translation: CASSLTRVAAEAFF.

CDR3 sequence (DNA): TGTGCTAGTGGTTTCGGGGAGGACCTTAATGGCTACACCTTC. Its protein is CASGFGEDLNGYTF. V gene TRBV12-5 combines with J gene TRBJ1-2; D gene uncertain. In germline, CDR1 is LGHNT, CDR2 FRNRAP. V was clipped by 3 bases and J by 6 bases, with 14 bases between them. This CDR3 contains 14 residues.

CDR3 DNA: TGTGCCAGCTCACCCTCGACAGGGTACGTCTACGAGCAGTACTTC. It encodes CASSPSTGYVYEQYF. This chain links TRBV18 with TRBJ2-7; 7 bases fit TRBD1. The CDR3 sequence is 15 residues long. CDR1 is KGHSH, CDR2 LQKENI, per germline. The V and J ends lost 3 bases and 3 bases, in that order; junction bases with no gene match: 8.

This sequence joins TRBV21-1 and TRBJ2-1; TRBD2, the table's D call, was not compared with the DNA. TRBV21-1 is listed as a pseudogene. This CDR3 comprises 19 residues. The DNA for the CDR3 is TGTGCCAGCAGCAAGCAGAGTGCTAGCGGGGTGGGGTCCTACAATGAGCAGTTCTTC. Protein: CASSKQSASGVGSYNEQFF.

This chain uses TRBV4-1 with TRBJ2-3; no reliable D call. Looked up from germline, CDR1 is MGHRA and CDR2 is YSYEKL. The V end lost 0 bases, the J end lost 0 bases, and 4 bases lay between the germline ends. The CDR3 spans 14 residues. The CDR3 DNA reads as TGCGCCAGCAGCCAAGATCATAGCACAGATACGCAGTATTTT. Its translation is CASSQDHSTDTQYF.

The rearrangement links TRBV2 to TRBJ1-1; D perhaps matches TRBD1 (5 bases). This CDR3 comprises 12 residues. The V gene's germline CDR1 is SNHLY and CDR2 FYNNEI. The V end lost 7 bases, the J end lost 4 bases, and 10 bases lay between the germline ends. The CDR3 loop reads CASNQGITEAFF. CDR3 DNA: TGTGCCAGCAATCAGGGAATCACTGAAGCTTTCTTT. The full variable domain, in which reference TRBV2 and TRBJ1-1 provide the parts outside the CDR3, is EPEVTQTPSHQVTQMGQEVILRCVPISNHLYFYWYRQILGQKVEFLVSFYNNEISEKSEIFDDQFSVERPDGSNFTLKIRSTKLEDSAMYFCASNQGITEAFFGQGTRLTVV.